The source of this T cell receptor beta chain is a study of T-cell memory formation after mild COVID-19. Whole-study findings and limits: Among clones contracting day 15 to 85, CD4/CD8 was balanced, whereas later expanders leaned CD4+. Several responding clones turned up in pre-infection memory, indicating that cross-reactive memory may have taken part.

This clonotype was observed many times. The target antigen is unknown. V shed 3 bases and J 4 bases; nucleotides not matched to a gene: 13. The CDR3 has 17 amino acids. The germline V gene encodes CDR1 LGHNA and CDR2 YNFKEQ. 5'RACE with constant-segment primers built TCRalpha and TCRbeta cDNA libraries with UMIs. Each CDR3 protein is one row after TCRdb ran MiXCR on the 5' RACE reads. This sample has 200,000 or so distinct CDR3 sequences; around 18% occur once, and the top ten carry roughly 2.4%. V usage is TRBV4-2 and J usage is TRBJ1-2; 8 nucleotides agree with TRBD1. The source is an adult woman who had mild COVID-19 (a few samples of this study predate the infection). Cell type and time point are not known. Input material: PBMCs or a T cell subset sorted from them (not recorded which). CDR3 sequence reads: CASSHPKTGGNSYGYTF. In DNA, the CDR3 is TGTGCCAGCAGCCATCCGAAAACAGGGGGGAATAGCTATGGCTACACCTTC.